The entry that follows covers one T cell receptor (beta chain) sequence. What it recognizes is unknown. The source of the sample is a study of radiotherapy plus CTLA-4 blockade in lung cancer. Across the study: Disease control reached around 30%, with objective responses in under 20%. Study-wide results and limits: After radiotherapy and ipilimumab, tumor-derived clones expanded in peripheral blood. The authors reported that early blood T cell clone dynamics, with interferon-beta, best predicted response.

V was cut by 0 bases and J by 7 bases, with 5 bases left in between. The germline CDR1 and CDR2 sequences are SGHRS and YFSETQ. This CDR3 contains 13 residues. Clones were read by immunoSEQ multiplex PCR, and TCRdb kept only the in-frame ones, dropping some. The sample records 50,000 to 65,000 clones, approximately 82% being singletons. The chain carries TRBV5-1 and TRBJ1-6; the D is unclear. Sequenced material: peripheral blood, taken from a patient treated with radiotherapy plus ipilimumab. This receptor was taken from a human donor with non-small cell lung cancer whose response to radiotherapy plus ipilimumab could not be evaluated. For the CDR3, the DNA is TGCGCCAGCAGCTTGGGGCAGAATTCACCCCTCCACTTT. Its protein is CASSLGQNSPLHF.